These 2 T cell receptor beta chains share one sample of origin, sequenced in a study of blood T cell repertoires in COVID-19 (TCRdb year 2020). To prepare the library, the immunoSEQ multiplex PCR assay was applied. TCRdb limited this immuneACCESS table to in-frame rearrangements with V and J called. A share of clones is missing; checked studies link under half to unresolved V genes, and the rest is unexplained. Here the sample has roughly 53,000 clones; 65% to 90% occur a single time. The ten largest clones capture 25% to 30% of the sample. The sample consisted of peripheral blood. These receptors all stem from a human donor in a cohort sampled during active COVID-19.

J is TRBJ2-3 and V is TRBV3-1 (or the pseudogene TRBV3-2), with D maybe TRBD2 (6 bases). The CDR3 is 14 residues long. Germline CDR1 is LGHDT and CDR2 is YNNKEL (reference sequence). Trimming took off 5 bases at V and 5 bases at J, with 14 bases between the two ends. CDR3 sequence reads: CASSWVGGVDTQYF. CDR3 DNA sequence: TGTGCCAGCAGCTGGGTAGGAGGGGTAGATACGCAGTATTTT.

This clone was seen once. The J gene is TRBJ2-2, the V gene TRBV25-1; 8 bases are shared with TRBD1. With 1 base clipped from V and 4 bases from J, the junction kept 5 bases outside the gene matches. Per the germline V gene, CDR1 is MGHDK and CDR2 is SYGVNS. The CDR3 totals 16 residues. CDR3 sequence reads: CASSESPTGATGELFF. CDR3 nucleotides: TGTGCCAGCAGTGAATCTCCGACAGGGGCCACCGGGGAGCTGTTTTTT.